These 3 T cell receptor beta chains were sequenced from one sample in a study of OX40 agonist ivuxolimab in advanced cancers. Using immunoSEQ multiplex PCR, the repertoire was profiled, and TCRdb retains in-frame clones only, with some absent. The data show just over 90,000 clones, around 94% seen once. The sequenced sample was CD4+ or CD8+ T cells sorted from blood, obtained in a trial of the OX40 agonist ivuxolimab. All receptors derive from an adult with an advanced solid tumor such as melanoma, head and neck, liver or kidney cancer.

The chain employs TRBV7-9 and TRBJ2-1; the match to TRBD2 covers 7 bases. In germline, CDR1 is SEHNR, CDR2 FQNEAQ (reference sequence). With 5 bases clipped from V and 8 bases from J, the junction kept 12 bases outside the gene matches. The CDR3 length is 15 residues. DNA of the CDR3: TGTGCCAGCAGCGTGGGAGGGAGTGTAGTCTATGAGCAGTTCTTC. Amino acid sequence: CASSVGGSVVYEQFF.

This chain uses TRBV4-1 with TRBJ2-2; 10 bases agree with TRBD2. Per the germline V gene, CDR1 is MGHRA and CDR2 is YSYEKL. This CDR3 has 16 residues. Germline trimming cut 4 bases from V and 6 bases from J; bases unmatched to any gene: 8. CDR3: CASSLSGTSVAGELFF. DNA of the CDR3: TGCGCCAGCAGCCTTTCCGGGACTAGCGTGGCCGGGGAGCTGTTTTTT.

The rearrangement uses TRBV2 and TRBJ1-4; D is unclear. Looked up from germline, CDR1 is SNHLY and CDR2 is FYNNEI. The V end lost 8 bases, the J end lost 8 bases, and 18 bases lay between the germline ends. This CDR3 has 14 residues. The CDR3 DNA is TGTGCCAGCTGTAAGACTGGCAGTAAGGAAAAACTGTTTTTT. Its translation is CASCKTGSKEKLFF.